Presented here are 29 T cell receptor beta chains from one specimen sequenced in a study of radiation and T cells in renal cell carcinoma. Treatment meaning: 15 Gy SBRT to primary tumor, nephrectomy 4 weeks later. Using immunoSEQ multiplex PCR, the repertoire was profiled, and TCRdb retains in-frame clones only, with some absent. The data hold more than 15,000 clones, with roughly 58% observed a single time. The specimen was tumor tissue, collected from a patient whose treatment included radiotherapy and nephrectomy. Receptor source: a man aged 45-60 years with renal cell carcinoma.

This clone was seen a handful of times. The V call is TRBV21-1, the J call TRBJ2-1; the DNA was not compared with TRBD2, the D call given in the table. TRBV21-1 is listed as a pseudogene. This CDR3 region has 17 residues. The DNA of the CDR3 is TGTGCCAGCAGCAAATCACACCAGCGGGATTACTACAATGAGCAGTTCTTC. Encoded protein: CASSKSHQRDYYNEQFF.

The chain joins TRBV30 to TRBJ1-1, with no clear D. Germline CDR1 GTSNPN, CDR2 SVGIG (reference sequence). The V end was cut by 0 bases, the J end by 6 bases, with 11 bases between. The CDR3 loop spans 13 amino acids. CDR3 protein: CAWSVQSYAEAFF. The CDR3 nucleotides are TGTGCCTGGAGTGTGCAGTCGTATGCTGAAGCTTTCTTT.

The V and J genes are TRBV9 and TRBJ1-4; D uncertain. Trimming removed 1 base at V and 0 bases at J, with 7 bases between. CDR1 is SGDLS, CDR2 YYNGEE, per germline. The CDR3 is 15 amino acids. CDR3 sequence: CASSVSTATNEKLFF. The CDR3 DNA reads TGTGCCAGCAGCGTATCAACCGCAACTAATGAAAAACTGTTTTTT.

A few counts support this clone. V is TRBV27 and J is TRBJ2-4, with TRBD2 matching 10 bases. Germline V gene lookup returns CDR1 MNHEY and CDR2 SMNVEV (reference sequence). The CDR3 is 14 residues long. V gave up 2 bases and J gave up 10 bases; unmatched junction bases: 5. For the CDR3, the DNA is TGTGCCAGCAGTTTAGTCCTAGCGGGAGTTATTCAGTACTTC. Translating it yields CASSLVLAGVIQYF.

The chain employs TRBV25-1 and TRBJ1-2; 8 bases agree with TRBD1. This CDR3 contains 15 residues. V was clipped by 2 bases and J by 6 bases; unmatched bases: 8. Germline CDR1 is MGHDK and CDR2 is SYGVNS. CDR3 sequence reads: CASSETTGVSHGYTF. CDR3 nucleotides: TGTGCCAGCAGTGAAACGACAGGGGTTAGTCATGGCTACACCTTC.

The genes are TRBV18 and TRBJ2-7; D might be TRBD1 (6 bases). Trimming took 3 bases from V and 5 from J, leaving 17 bases between them. From germline, CDR1 is KGHSH and CDR2 LQKENI. The CDR3 length is 15 residues. This chain's CDR3 is CASSPSPPPGDEQYF. CDR3 DNA: TGTGCCAGCTCACCGTCCCCGCCGCCAGGGGACGAGCAGTACTTC. Using reference TRBV18 and TRBJ2-7 for the parts outside the CDR3, the full variable domain is NAGVMQNPRHLVRRRGQEARLRCSPMKGHSHVYWYRQLPEEGLKFMVYLQKENIIDESGMPKERFSAEFPKEGPSILRIQQVVRGDSAAYFCASSPSPPPGDEQYFGPGTRLTVT.

The rearrangement uses TRBV11-2 and TRBJ2-1; 8 bases map to TRBD2. The J segment lost 0 bases and the V segment lost 1 base, leaving 5 bases of the junction unmatched. In germline, CDR1 is SGHAT, CDR2 FQNNGV. The CDR3 totals 17 residues. CDR3 bases: TGTGCCAGCAGCTTAGGCTCGCGGGGGGCCTCCTACAATGAGCAGTTCTTC. It yields the protein CASSLGSRGASYNEQFF.

This chain links TRBV10-1 with TRBJ1-6, with 8 bases matching TRBD1. Germline trimming cut 7 bases from V and 3 bases from J; bases unmatched to any gene: 11. Germline-derived CDR1 and CDR2 are WNHNN and SYGVQD (reference sequence). This CDR3 comprises 17 residues. CDR3 DNA sequence: TGCGCCAGCACAAGACAGGGGCCCCCATGCTATAATTCACCCCTCCACTTT. It is translated as CASTRQGPPCYNSPLHF.

This rearrangement joins TRBV6-1 to TRBJ2-7; 8 bases agree with TRBD2. Germline trimming cut 4 bases from V and 4 bases from J; bases unmatched to any gene: 15. Per the germline V gene, CDR1 is MNHNS and CDR2 is SASEGT. This CDR3 is built from 17 residues. The chain's CDR3 is CASSGVGQRGPRYEQYF. CDR3 DNA: TGTGCCAGCAGTGGAGTTGGCCAGCGGGGGCCTAGGTACGAGCAGTACTTC.

This clone was detected a few times. The chain employs TRBV5-1 and TRBJ2-7; 9 positions match TRBD1. CDR3 size: 15 residues. V shed 0 bases and J 3 bases; nucleotides not matched to a gene: 4. Germline CDR1 reads SGHRS; CDR2 reads YFSETQ. The DNA of the CDR3 is TGCGCCAGCAGCTTGGGGACAGGGGCCCGCTACGAGCAGTACTTC. Translating it yields CASSLGTGARYEQYF.

This clone was seen more than once but under ten times. The chain joins TRBV11-1 to TRBJ1-1; no definite D call. Trimming removed 5 bases from V and 1 base from J, with 8 bases in between. Germline V gene sequence: CDR1 SGHAT, CDR2 FQDESV (reference sequence). The CDR3 is 13 residues long. CDR3 sequence: CASSPWTNTEAFF. The CDR3 DNA is TGTGCCAGCAGCCCCTGGACGAACACTGAAGCTTTCTTT.

This clone occurred a few times. The genes are TRBV19 and TRBJ2-3, with 8 positions matching TRBD2. The junction had 0 bases not matched to a gene; V was cut back by 3 bases and J by 4 bases. There are 13 residues in the CDR3. The V gene's germline CDR1 is LNHDA and CDR2 SQIVND (reference sequence). The DNA of the CDR3 is TGTGCCAGTAGTATCGGGGGGGCAGATACGCAGTATTTT. Protein: CASSIGGADTQYF.

This clone has just a few counts. This rearrangement joins TRBV5-1 to TRBJ2-2, with a possible D match to TRBD2 (6 bases). Trimming cost V 0 bases and J 5 bases, with 8 bases left between them. Germline V gene sequence: CDR1 SGHRS, CDR2 YFSETQ. This CDR3 has 14 residues. The CDR3 here is CASSLAGGTGELFF. The CDR3 nucleotides are TGCGCCAGCAGCTTGGCCGGGGGTACCGGGGAGCTGTTTTTT.

This clone was seen a single time. The chain combines TRBV29-1 with TRBJ2-5, with 9 nucleotides matching TRBD1. This CDR3 has 12 amino acids. The germline V gene encodes CDR1 SQVTM and CDR2 ANQGSEA. Losses at the gene ends were 5 bases for V and 5 bases for J; bases not matched to a gene: 3. The CDR3 loop is CSVNRGRETQYF. CDR3 DNA sequence: TGCAGCGTTAACAGGGGGCGGGAGACCCAGTACTTC.

The CDR3 here is CASSYRQQETQYF. The CDR3 bases are TGTGCCAGCAGCTACAGACAGCAAGAGACCCAGTACTTC. V gene TRBV9 combines with J gene TRBJ2-5; weak D call: TRBD1 (5 bases). V gave up 4 bases and J gave up 2 bases, with 9 bases separating them. There are 13 residues in the CDR3. Germline V CDR1 and CDR2: SGDLS, YYNGEE.

This clone was counted only a few times. This chain links TRBV19 with TRBJ1-1, with no clear D. The CDR3 contains 13 residues. Germline V gives CDR1 LNHDA, CDR2 SQIVND (reference sequence). Between the trimmed V and J ends, which lost 5 bases and 4 bases, there was a span of 11 bases. The CDR3, as DNA: TGTGCCAGTAGTCTTTCGGAGGCCACTGAAGCTTTCTTT. As protein: CASSLSEATEAFF.

This clone was counted between two and nine times. DNA of the CDR3: TGTGCCAGCAGCTCATCGGACGGATACTATGGCTACACCTTC. It is translated as CASSSSDGYYGYTF. This rearrangement joins TRBV13 to TRBJ1-2; D unresolved. The germline V and J ends were trimmed by 4 bases and 3 bases, with 12 bases remaining between them. CDR1 is PRHDT, CDR2 FYEKMQ, per germline (reference sequence). This CDR3 comprises 14 residues.

This clone showed up just once. V and J are TRBV9 and TRBJ1-4, with 7 bases aligning to TRBD1. CDR3 length: 14 residues. V gave up 1 base and J gave up 7 bases; unmatched junction bases: 4. Germline-derived CDR1 and CDR2 are SGDLS and YYNGEE. CDR3: CASSVSGGREKLFF. The CDR3 coding sequence is TGTGCCAGCAGCGTATCAGGGGGGCGTGAAAAACTGTTTTTT.

The chain links TRBV6-1 to TRBJ2-2, with 10 nucleotides matching TRBD2. V dropped 4 bases and J dropped 6; count of bases not matched to a gene: 2. CDR1 is MNHNS, CDR2 SASEGT, per germline. The CDR3 spans 14 residues. DNA of the CDR3: TGTGCCAGCAGTGGTCTAGCGGGGGCCGGGGAGCTGTTTTTT. Translated, it gives CASSGLAGAGELFF.

This chain uses TRBV9 with TRBJ2-7, with TRBD2 identical over 10 bases. The junction had 14 bases not matched to a gene; V was cut back by 4 bases and J by 7 bases. The CDR3 sequence is 16 residues long. From germline, CDR1 is SGDLS and CDR2 YYNGEE. The CDR3 loop reads CASSPRSGRAPWEQYF. In DNA form, the CDR3 reads TGTGCCAGCAGCCCCCGAAGCGGGAGGGCCCCTTGGGAGCAGTACTTC.

The J gene is TRBJ1-2, the V gene TRBV5-1; 7 bases agree with TRBD1. CDR1 SGHRS and CDR2 YFSETQ come from the germline V gene. The CDR3 consists of 15 residues. J gave up 4 bases and V 4 bases, and 10 bases lay outside the gene matches. The CDR3 here is CASSPQYEGAYGYTF. The CDR3 DNA is TGCGCCAGCAGCCCGCAGTACGAGGGGGCCTATGGCTACACCTTC.

This clone was seen a few times. CDR3 coding DNA: TGTGCCAGCAGTTACTCAGGTGTCCCAAACATAAGGTACTTC. Translating it yields CASSYSGVPNIRYF. V is TRBV6-5 and J is TRBJ2-7, with no clear D. CDR1 MNHEY and CDR2 SVGAGI come from the germline V gene. V shed 0 bases and J shed 12 bases, with 18 bases lying between them. CDR3 size: 14 residues.

This clone was observed a handful of times. The V gene is TRBV29-1, the J gene TRBJ1-1; D gene unclear. The V gene's germline CDR1 is SQVTM and CDR2 ANQGSEA. The V end lost 7 bases, the J end lost 6 bases, and 12 bases lay between the germline ends. The CDR3 runs to 11 residues. CDR3 loop: CSAHEVSEAFF. The CDR3 DNA sequence: TGCAGCGCCCACGAGGTATCTGAAGCTTTCTTT.

This clone has just one count. The J gene is TRBJ1-4, the V gene TRBV5-1; the D gene is possibly TRBD1 (6 bases). V was pared by 0 bases and J by 2 bases, with 14 bases between. Per the germline V gene, CDR1 is SGHRS and CDR2 is YFSETQ. CDR3 length: 17 amino acids. The CDR3 sequence is CASSLAGAKGTNEKLFF. CDR3 DNA: TGCGCCAGCAGCTTGGCAGGGGCTAAGGGTACTAATGAAAAACTGTTTTTT.

This clone rates as medium-sized. The J gene is TRBJ1-2, the V gene TRBV2; D perhaps matches TRBD1 (5 bases). Trimming cost V 1 base and J 2 bases, with 5 bases left between them. From germline, CDR1 is SNHLY and CDR2 FYNNEI. The CDR3 spans 13 residues. This CDR3 is CASSEEGNYGYTF. The CDR3 coding sequence is TGTGCCAGCAGTGAAGAGGGGAACTATGGCTACACCTTC.

This clone was detected only a few times. The J gene is TRBJ1-1, the V gene TRBV7-8, with D perhaps matching TRBD1 (6 bases). V lost 1 base and J lost 0, with 9 bases in between. This CDR3 contains 15 residues. Germline V lookup: CDR1 SGHVS, CDR2 FQNEAQ. The CDR3 reads CASSLGTGMNTEAFF. The CDR3 DNA sequence: TGTGCCAGCAGCTTAGGTACAGGGATGAACACTGAAGCTTTCTTT.

The table lists this clone with a few counts. V gene TRBV19 combines with J gene TRBJ2-3; TRBD1 matches at 10 bases. This CDR3 has 16 amino acids. The germline V gene has CDR1 LNHDA and CDR2 SQIVND (reference sequence). The V segment lost 6 bases and the J segment 3 bases; nucleotides outside the gene matches: 9. The CDR3 coding sequence is TGTGCCAGTAGCCCCCATCGGGACAGGGGAACAGATACGCAGTATTTT. Its protein product is CASSPHRDRGTDTQYF.

V gene TRBV5-6 combines with J gene TRBJ2-5, with TRBD2 matching 9 bases. Germline V gives CDR1 SGHDT, CDR2 YYEEEE. The CDR3 runs 16 residues. V lost 4 bases and J lost 2; bases outside the gene matches: 9. For the CDR3, the DNA is TGTGCCAGCAGCGAGGGGTGGCTAGCGGGGCAAGAGACCCAGTACTTC. Its translation is CASSEGWLAGQETQYF.

This sequence joins TRBV7-2 and TRBJ1-6, with TRBD1 matching over 8 bases. The germline CDR1 and CDR2 sequences are SGHTA and FQGNSA. V gave up 5 bases and J gave up 9 bases; unmatched junction bases: 12. There are 16 residues in the CDR3. CDR3 nucleotide sequence: TGTGCCAGCAGCGTACAAAGTAGGCAGGGGGCTTCACCCCTCCACTTT. It codes for CASSVQSRQGASPLHF.